This T cell receptor (beta chain) originates from a study of cytomegalovirus exposure and HLA in healthy donors. Across the whole study: In terms of ancestry, the Caucasian-associated cluster contained around 79% of the approximately 380 genotyped donors.

Looked up from germline, CDR1 is MNHNS and CDR2 is SASEGT. This CDR3 comprises 17 residues. V was cut by 0 bases and J by 3 bases, with 15 bases left in between. With 60 Vbeta and 13 Jbeta primers, the PCR was carried out. Profiled with immunoSEQ multiplex PCR; TCRdb holds only in-frame clones, not every one. The table includes 130,000 or so clones, over 60% detected once. Findings of the study overall: High sensitivity and specificity were reportedly achieved when the classifier diagnosed cytomegalovirus status.

Worth noting for this clone: Its antigen is as yet unknown.

Donors were ostensibly healthy at sampling, although undocumented immune exposures were probable. Sample: PBMCs. This receptor was taken from a female donor in good health and CMV-seropositive. This rearrangement joins TRBV6-1 to TRBJ2-1; D is possibly TRBD2 (7 bases). The CDR3 DNA follows: TGTGCCAGCAGTGAAGCAGGGGGGGGCGGTTTCTACAATGAGCAGTTCTTC. Its translation: CASSEAGGGGFYNEQFF.